This TCR beta chain was sequenced for a study of blood T cells in healthy people across ages. Findings and limits, study-wide: There was no known CMV status for donors, so expanded clonotype changes were possibly confounded. Across the age range, TCR beta diversity per million T cells fell in a roughly linear way.

Every donor provided around 9.3 milliliters of peripheral blood. Concerning this clonotype: Its antigen remains unidentified.

Primed by a sample-barcoded 5' primer and a J-beta primer mix, a second PCR proceeded for about 6 to 11 cycles. In TCRdb, the 5' RACE reads were re-called with MiXCR into one record per CDR3 protein. The sample has 800,000 or so distinct CDR3 sequences; about 42% are singletons. Looked up from germline, CDR1 is SGHRS and CDR2 is YFSETQ. Trimming took 0 bases from V and 0 from J, leaving 7 bases between them. This CDR3 spans 15 amino acids. V gene TRBV5-1 combines with J gene TRBJ1-3; D is ambiguous. The specimen sequenced was blood. The source is a man older than 75 in good health. The CDR3 is CASSLVGNSGNTIYF. DNA of the CDR3: TGCGCCAGCAGCTTGGTCGGAAACTCTGGAAACACCATATATTTT. The full variable domain, rest sourced from reference TRBV5-1 and TRBJ1-3, is KAGVTQTPRYLIKTRGQQVTLSCSPISGHRSVSWYQQTPGQGLQFLFEYFSETQRNKGNFPGRFSGRQFSNSRSEMNVSTLELGDSALYLCASSLVGNSGNTIYFGEGSWLTVV.